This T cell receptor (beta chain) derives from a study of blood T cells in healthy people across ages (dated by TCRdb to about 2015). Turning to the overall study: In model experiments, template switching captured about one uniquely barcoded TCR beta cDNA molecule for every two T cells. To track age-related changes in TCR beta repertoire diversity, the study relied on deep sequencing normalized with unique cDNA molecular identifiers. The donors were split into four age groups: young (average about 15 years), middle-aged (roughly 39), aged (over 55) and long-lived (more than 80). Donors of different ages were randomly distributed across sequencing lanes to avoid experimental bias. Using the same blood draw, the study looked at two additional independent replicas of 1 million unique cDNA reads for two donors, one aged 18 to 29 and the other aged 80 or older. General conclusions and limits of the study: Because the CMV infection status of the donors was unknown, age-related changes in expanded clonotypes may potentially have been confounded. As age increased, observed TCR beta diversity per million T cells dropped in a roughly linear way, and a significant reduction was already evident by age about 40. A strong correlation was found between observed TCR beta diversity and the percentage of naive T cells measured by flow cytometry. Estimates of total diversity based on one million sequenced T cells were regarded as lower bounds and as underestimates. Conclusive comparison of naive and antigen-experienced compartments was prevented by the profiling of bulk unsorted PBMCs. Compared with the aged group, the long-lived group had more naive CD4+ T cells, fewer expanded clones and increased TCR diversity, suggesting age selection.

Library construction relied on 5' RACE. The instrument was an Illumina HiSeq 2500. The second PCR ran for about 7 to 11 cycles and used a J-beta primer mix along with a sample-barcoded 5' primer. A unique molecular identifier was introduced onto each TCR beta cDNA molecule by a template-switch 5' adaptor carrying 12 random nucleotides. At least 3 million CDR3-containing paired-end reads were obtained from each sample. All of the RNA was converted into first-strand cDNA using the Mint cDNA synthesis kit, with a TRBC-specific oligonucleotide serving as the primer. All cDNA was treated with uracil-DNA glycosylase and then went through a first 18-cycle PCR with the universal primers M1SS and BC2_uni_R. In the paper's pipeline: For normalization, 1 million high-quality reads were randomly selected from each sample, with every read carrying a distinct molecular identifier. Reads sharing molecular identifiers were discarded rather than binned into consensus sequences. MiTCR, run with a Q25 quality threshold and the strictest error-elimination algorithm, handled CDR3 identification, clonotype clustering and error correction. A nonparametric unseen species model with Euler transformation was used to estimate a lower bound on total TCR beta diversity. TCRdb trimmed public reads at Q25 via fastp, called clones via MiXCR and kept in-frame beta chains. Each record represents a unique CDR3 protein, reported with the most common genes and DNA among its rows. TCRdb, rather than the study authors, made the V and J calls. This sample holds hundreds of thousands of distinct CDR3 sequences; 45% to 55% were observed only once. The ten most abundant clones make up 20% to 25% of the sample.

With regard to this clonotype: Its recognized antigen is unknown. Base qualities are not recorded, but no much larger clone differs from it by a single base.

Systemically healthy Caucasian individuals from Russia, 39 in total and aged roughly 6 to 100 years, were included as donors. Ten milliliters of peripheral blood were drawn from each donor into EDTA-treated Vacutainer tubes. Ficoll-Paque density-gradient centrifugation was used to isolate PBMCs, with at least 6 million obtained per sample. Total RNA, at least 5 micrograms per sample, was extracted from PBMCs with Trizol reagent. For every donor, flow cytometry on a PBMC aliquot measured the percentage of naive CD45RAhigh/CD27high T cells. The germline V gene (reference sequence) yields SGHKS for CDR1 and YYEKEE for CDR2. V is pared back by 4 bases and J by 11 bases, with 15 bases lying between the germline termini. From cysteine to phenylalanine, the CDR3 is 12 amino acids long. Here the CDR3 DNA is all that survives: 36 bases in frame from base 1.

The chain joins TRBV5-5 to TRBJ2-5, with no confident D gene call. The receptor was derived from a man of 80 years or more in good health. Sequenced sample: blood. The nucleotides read TGTGCCAGCAGCCAGACCCTATCAGAGCAGTACTTC. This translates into CASSQTLSEQYF. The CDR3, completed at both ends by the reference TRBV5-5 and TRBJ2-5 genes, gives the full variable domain DAGVTQSPTHLIKTRGQQVTLRCSPISGHKSVSWYQQVLGQGPQFIFQYYEKEERGRGNFPDRFSARQFPNYSSELNVNALLLGDSALYLCASSQTLSEQYFGPGTRLLVL.